This passage covers 30 T cell receptor beta chains from one sample sequenced in a study of cytomegalovirus exposure and HLA in healthy donors. 13 Jbeta primers and 60 Vbeta primers were used for the PCR. This table comes from immunoSEQ multiplex PCR, and its TCRdb copy is limited to in-frame clones, with some not included. The repertoire holds 150,000 to 200,000 clones, with 70% to 80% as singletons. The sequencing sample was made of PBMCs. The receptors stem from a woman in her twenties or thirties in good health and CMV-seropositive.

This sequence joins TRBV5-8 and TRBJ1-2; D uncertain. The V and J ends lost 1 base and 3 bases respectively, with 13 bases between them. The CDR3 spans 15 residues. Germline-derived CDR1 and CDR2 are SGHTS and YDEGEE. The chain's CDR3 is CASSLKSGLYYGYTF. CDR3 DNA: TGTGCCAGCAGCTTGAAAAGCGGTCTATACTATGGCTACACCTTC.

V is TRBV2 and J is TRBJ2-7, with a tentative D call TRBD1 (5 bases). V was trimmed by 7 bases and J by 0 bases, leaving 10 bases between them. Germline-derived CDR1 and CDR2 are SNHLY and FYNNEI. The CDR3 is made up of 13 amino acids. CDR3 region: CASNEQASYEQYF. CDR3 bases: TGTGCCAGCAACGAACAGGCCTCCTACGAGCAGTACTTC.

This chain uses TRBV6-5 with TRBJ1-4; D remains unclear. Germline V gene sequence: CDR1 MNHEY, CDR2 SVGAGI. The CDR3 sequence is 16 residues long. Trimming cost V 0 bases and J 1 base, with 9 bases left between them. CDR3 region: CASSYSGIQTNEKLFF. The DNA of the CDR3 is TGTGCCAGCAGTTACTCCGGGATCCAAACTAATGAAAAACTGTTTTTT.

This chain joins TRBV30 and TRBJ1-4, with 9 bases fitting TRBD1. Trimming took 4 bases from V and 7 from J; bases not matched to a gene: 4. CDR3 length: 13 amino acids. The germline V gene encodes CDR1 GTSNPN and CDR2 SVGIG (reference sequence). The CDR3: CAWTTGGSEKLFF. DNA for the CDR3: TGTGCCTGGACTACAGGGGGCAGTGAAAAACTGTTTTTT.

V and J are TRBV30 and TRBJ2-1, with D tentatively TRBD1 (6 bases). Germline V gene sequence: CDR1 GTSNPN, CDR2 SVGIG (reference sequence). V dropped 4 bases and J dropped 5 bases, with 12 bases sitting between them. This CDR3 has 13 amino acids. The CDR3 spells CAWNVRGNNEQFF. Written as DNA, the CDR3 is TGTGCCTGGAACGTTAGGGGGAACAATGAGCAGTTCTTC.

The rearrangement uses TRBV28 and TRBJ2-2, with D unclear. Trimming cost V 4 bases and J 1 base, with 13 bases left between them. This CDR3 comprises 16 residues. The germline gives CDR1 MDHEN, CDR2 SYDVKM. CDR3 in amino acids: CASSSPPAGNTGELFF. The DNA for the CDR3 is TGTGCCAGCAGTTCCCCCCCGGCAGGGAACACCGGGGAGCTGTTTTTT.

The rearrangement joins TRBV6-1 to TRBJ2-2, with 10 bases fitting TRBD1. The CDR3 runs to 13 residues. Germline-derived CDR1 and CDR2 are MNHNS and SASEGT. V lost 9 bases to trimming and J lost 6 bases; unmatched junction nucleotides: 4. Written as DNA, the CDR3 is TGTGCCAGTCGCGGACAGGGGGCCGGGGAGCTGTTTTTT. Translation gives CASRGQGAGELFF.

The rearrangement links TRBV18 to TRBJ1-2, with D unclear. Between the trimmed V and J ends, which lost 3 bases and 7 bases, there was a span of 12 bases. Germline loops: CDR1 KGHSH, CDR2 LQKENI. The CDR3 spans 13 residues. The CDR3 region has the DNA TGTGCCAGCTCACCTCAGGAAGATGGTGGCTACACCTTC. Translated: CASSPQEDGGYTF.

The J gene is TRBJ2-1, the V gene TRBV10-1, with 10 bases identical to TRBD2. V was pared by 3 bases and J by 0 bases, with 8 bases of the junction left unmatched. CDR1 and CDR2 from the germline V gene are WNHNN and SYGVQD (reference sequence). The CDR3 covers 18 residues. The CDR3 spells CASSDTGLAMNSYNEQFF. The CDR3 DNA is TGCGCCAGCAGTGATACGGGACTAGCGATGAACTCCTACAATGAGCAGTTCTTC.

This sequence joins TRBV5-6 and TRBJ2-5, with D uncertain. Trimming removed 4 bases from V and 2 bases from J, with 3 bases in between. The germline V gene has CDR1 SGHDT and CDR2 YYEEEE. This CDR3 comprises 11 residues. The CDR3 nucleotides read TGTGCCAGCAGCGCGCAAGAGACCCAGTACTTC. It specifies CASSAQETQYF.

CDR3 amino acids: CASSPRAGANVLTF. The DNA of the CDR3 is TGTGCCAGCAGCCCCCGCGCCGGGGCCAACGTCCTGACTTTC. The chain is built from TRBV9 and TRBJ2-6; no firm D call. Trimming stripped 4 bases from V and 4 bases from J, with 9 bases between. The CDR3 totals 14 residues. CDR1 is SGDLS and CDR2 is YYNGEE in the germline V gene.

As regards this clone: One end of the junction fails to match germline, which may point to a read error. This chain links TRBV7-9 with TRBJ2-3; TRBD1 matches at 11 bases. Per germline, CDR1 SEHNR and CDR2 FQNEAQ (reference sequence). The length of the CDR3 is 13 residues. The DNA of the CDR3 is TGTGCCAGCAGCTACCCGGACAGGGGGCATTTGGATTTT. Translation: CASSYPDRGHLDF.

The chain uses TRBV29-1 and TRBJ2-1; TRBD2 agrees at 8 bases. Germline assignment: CDR1 SQVTM and CDR2 ANQGSEA. J gave up 9 bases and V 7 bases, and 11 bases lay outside the gene matches. CDR3 size: 13 residues. The CDR3 region is CSAGGAGNGEQFF. CDR3 DNA: TGCAGCGCCGGGGGGGCGGGAAACGGTGAGCAGTTCTTC.

The chain carries TRBV29-1 and TRBJ2-7; D might be TRBD1 (8 bases). Trimming stripped 7 bases from V and 7 bases from J, with 20 bases between. Germline-derived CDR1 and CDR2 are SQVTM and ANQGSEA. The CDR3 is 13 residues long. The CDR3 loop is CSGGGQGAGEQYF. In nucleotides, the CDR3 is TGCAGCGGGGGGGGGCAGGGGGCCGGGGAGCAGTACTTC.

The chain joins TRBV28 to TRBJ1-1; D is uncertain. The CDR3 loop spans 12 amino acids. V lost 6 bases to trimming and J lost 8 bases, with 13 bases between them. Germline V CDR1 and CDR2: MDHEN, SYDVKM. The CDR3 sequence: CASSPTLSEAFF. The CDR3 region has the DNA TGTGCCAGCAGCCCGACCCTTAGCGAAGCTTTCTTT.

There are a few counts of this clone. This chain joins TRBV5-5 and TRBJ2-2, with 7 positions matching TRBD2. CDR3 length equals 15 residues. V was clipped by 0 bases and J by 4 bases; unmatched bases: 3. The germline V gene encodes CDR1 SGHKS and CDR2 YYEKEE (reference sequence). The CDR3 sequence is CASSLGLAGTGELFF. Here the CDR3 DNA reads TGTGCCAGCAGCTTGGGACTAGCTGGCACCGGGGAGCTGTTTTTT.

V and J are TRBV6-6 and TRBJ2-5; D gene unclear. The V end was cut by 0 bases, the J end by 2 bases, with 10 bases between. This CDR3 is built from 15 residues. Germline loops: CDR1 MNHNY, CDR2 SVGAGI (reference sequence). The CDR3 sequence is CASSYSMIEQETQYF. CDR3 bases: TGTGCCAGCAGTTACTCGATGATAGAGCAAGAGACCCAGTACTTC.

V is TRBV28 and J is TRBJ2-1; D might be TRBD2 (5 bases). The CDR3 totals 14 residues. CDR1 is MDHEN, CDR2 SYDVKM, per germline. V was trimmed by 3 bases and J by 0 bases, leaving 6 bases between them. The CDR3 bases are TGTGCCAGCAGTTTCGGGATCTCCTACAATGAGCAGTTCTTC. Its protein is CASSFGISYNEQFF. The full variable domain, its missing parts supplied by reference TRBV28 and TRBJ2-1, is DVKVTQSSRYLVKRTGEKVFLECVQDMDHENMFWYRQDPGLGLRLIYFSYDVKMKEKGDIPEGYSVSREKKERFSLILESASTNQTSMYLCASSFGISYNEQFFGPGTRLTVL.

This chain links TRBV5-6 with TRBJ2-7; possibly TRBD2 for D (6 bases). Germline CDR1 and CDR2: SGHDT and YYEEEE. The CDR3 length is 16 residues. Trimming left V 3 bases short and J 2 bases short, with 18 bases between. CDR3 loop: CASSWGLGGLTYEQYF. CDR3 nucleotides: TGTGCCAGCAGCTGGGGACTCGGCGGACTGACCTACGAGCAGTACTTC.

The sample holds many counts of this clone. This sequence joins TRBV5-1 and TRBJ1-1, with D perhaps matching TRBD1 (6 bases). The CDR3 contains 16 residues. V lost 4 bases and J lost 0, with 16 bases in between. The germline CDR1 and CDR2 sequences are SGHRS and YFSETQ. CDR3 sequence (DNA): TGCGCCAGCAGCGAGGGGGGGGCACGGCTGAACACTGAAGCTTTCTTT. It translates to CASSEGGARLNTEAFF.

The rearrangement joins TRBV25-1 to TRBJ2-7; TRBD2 agrees at 10 bases. The germline CDR1 and CDR2 sequences are MGHDK and SYGVNS. This CDR3 has 16 residues. Losses at the gene ends were 6 bases for V and 6 bases for J; bases not matched to a gene: 14. CDR3 protein: CASSEPGLAGASEQYF. The CDR3 DNA follows: TGTGCCAGCAGCGAACCAGGGCTAGCGGGAGCGAGCGAGCAGTACTTC.

The rearrangement links TRBV4-3 to TRBJ1-2; 12 nucleotides agree with TRBD1. Germline trimming cut 0 bases from V and 7 bases from J; bases unmatched to any gene: 9. Germline values: CDR1 LGHNA, CDR2 YSLEER. This CDR3 comprises 17 residues. The CDR3 loop is CASSQEAPGQGAVGYTF. In DNA, the CDR3 is TGCGCCAGCAGCCAAGAAGCCCCGGGACAGGGGGCGGTTGGCTACACCTTC.

The rearrangement links TRBV27 to TRBJ1-2, with 7 bases identical to TRBD1. This CDR3 has 13 amino acids. V shed 5 bases and J 3 bases; nucleotides not matched to a gene: 3. Per germline, CDR1 MNHEY and CDR2 SMNVEV (reference sequence). The CDR3 sequence: CASSLGTDYGYTF. CDR3 DNA: TGTGCCAGCAGTCTAGGGACAGACTATGGCTACACCTTC.

The rearrangement links TRBV5-1 to TRBJ2-7, with 9 nucleotides matching TRBD1. CDR1 and CDR2 from the germline V gene are SGHRS and YFSETQ. V gave up 0 bases and J gave up 2 bases; unmatched junction bases: 6. CDR3 length: 16 residues. In DNA form, the CDR3 reads TGCGCCAGCAGCTTGGGGTGGGACAGGGTAACCTACGAGCAGTACTTC. Its protein is CASSLGWDRVTYEQYF.

Concerning this clone itself: Other DNA variants within this sample encode the same CDR3. This chain joins TRBV5-1 and TRBJ2-7; no clear D gene. The CDR3 is 13 amino acids. V was shortened by 4 bases and J by 1 base, with 9 bases between the two germline ends. Germline lookup yields CDR1 SGHRS and CDR2 YFSETQ. The CDR3 coding sequence is TGCGCCAGCAGCCCTGACACTTCCTACGAGCAGTACTTC. Translated: CASSPDTSYEQYF. The whole variable domain, filled in from reference TRBV5-1 and TRBJ2-7, reads KAGVTQTPRYLIKTRGQQVTLSCSPISGHRSVSWYQQTPGQGLQFLFEYFSETQRNKGNFPGRFSGRQFSNSRSEMNVSTLELGDSALYLCASSPDTSYEQYFGPGTRLTVT.

V is TRBV6-5 and J is TRBJ2-7; 11 nucleotides match TRBD2. This CDR3 comprises 12 residues. J was trimmed by 7 bases and V by 7 bases; bases with no gene match: 3. Germline CDR1 MNHEY, CDR2 SVGAGI. CDR3 sequence reads: CASKIAGGEQYF. CDR3 bases: TGTGCCAGCAAAATAGCGGGAGGGGAGCAGTACTTC.

The chain combines TRBV6-8 with TRBJ2-7; TRBD1 agrees at 7 bases. CDR3 size: 14 residues. Germline lookup yields CDR1 MNHGY and CDR2 SAAAGT. V lost 2 bases and J lost 1; bases outside the gene matches: 2. This CDR3 reads CASSYRDSSYEQYF. CDR3 nucleotides: TGTGCCAGCAGTTACCGGGACAGTTCCTACGAGCAGTACTTC.

The V call is TRBV7-7, the J call TRBJ2-5; 8 positions agree with TRBD2. With V trimmed by 3 bases and J by 3 bases, 9 bases remained unmatched. Germline V gene data show CDR1 as SSHAT and CDR2 as FNYEAQ (reference sequence). The CDR3 covers 16 residues. Written as DNA, the CDR3 is TGTGCCAGCAGCTTTTCGACGGGAGGGCCGGAAGAGACCCAGTACTTC. Encoded protein: CASSFSTGGPEETQYF.

The chain employs TRBV21-1 and TRBJ2-7; the table's D call TRBD1 went unverified against the DNA. TRBV21-1 is reported as a pseudogene. CDR3 length: 19 residues. The DNA for the CDR3 is TGTGCCAGCAGCATCCGAAAAAAGGCCGGGACAGGGGCGGACTACGAGCAGTACTTC. It is translated as CASSIRKKAGTGADYEQYF.

This chain uses TRBV4-3 with TRBJ2-5, with D possibly TRBD2 on 6 matching bases. Trimming took off 1 base at V and 3 bases at J, with 15 bases between the two ends. The CDR3 contains 16 residues. Germline V gene data show CDR1 as LGHNA and CDR2 as YSLEER. CDR3 in DNA: TGCGCCAGCAGCCAAGGGGGAGGAACCCCAAAAGAGACCCAGTACTTC. Translating gives CASSQGGGTPKETQYF.